This record looks at one TCR beta chain sequence and its context. Which antigen it targets is not known. No much larger clonotype is one base removed from it; base qualities were not supplied. This entry is derived from a study of T cell responses to AZD1222 COVID-19 vaccine (dated by TCRdb to about 2021). In terms of the full investigation: TCR sequencing was performed for 230 to 250 trial participants, of whom some 200 were given two doses of AZD1222 and roughly 25 were given two doses of MenACWY control vaccine. Enrollment into the trials was organized by age into subgroups of 18-55, 56-69 and 70-plus years, and those subgroups contained roughly 140, 27 and 60 TCR-sequenced participants, respectively.

The CDR3 regions of human TCRbeta chains were subjected to immunosequencing. The original pipeline was this. Repertoire TCRs were checked for matches against a reference library of SARS-CoV-2-specific TCRs that had been generated using the MIRA antigen-specificity platform. Breadth was defined as the fraction of unique TCRs that were SARS-CoV-2-associated. Depth was defined as the fraction of total T cells that were SARS-CoV-2-associated. Using the MIRA data, every spike-specific TCR was mapped to the spike region that the TCR reacted to and assigned to either a CD4 or a CD8 class. Log10-transformed breadth and depth values were compared by one-way ANOVA with Sidak's multiple comparisons tests. TCRdb carries this immuneACCESS record with in-frame sequences only. Its versions omit some clonotypes, under half of them owing to an unresolved V gene in the studies checked, with the rest unexplained. That table gives V, J and clone size, and the DNA gave D and trimming. Here the sample has more than 60,000 clones; around 87% occur a single time. The top ten hold roughly 18% of the sample.

Study-level results and caveats: The vaccine-associated CD4 TCRs covered the entire spike protein, and the dominant responses fell in regions 160-218 and 743-854. Because no samples from the day 14 peak response were available, repertoires could be characterized only after the peak T cell response. A significant rise in spike-specific TCR breadth and depth was observed after two AZD1222 doses relative to day 0 and relative to MenACWY recipients. In the small 56-69-year group, the increase in depth fell short of significance, most likely because of low power. Reportedly, close to half of the unique spike-specific TCRs recognized epitopes lying outside the regions that are mutated in the B.1.351 and B.1.1.7 variants. Conclusions about previously exposed vaccinees are limited because only six or seven AZD1222 recipients were SARS-CoV-2 seropositive at baseline. Participants were mostly white British and included more females than males, and it was suggested by the authors that clonal diversity may have been underestimated.

The CDR1 and CDR2 encoded by the germline V gene are ENHRY and SYGVKD. The CDR3 spans 14 residues, from the cysteine through the phenylalanine. Only the CDR3 region is kept as DNA, spanning 42 bases read in frame from base 1. V and J are trimmed by 6 bases and 2 bases, and the gene matches miss 4 bases of the junction. Interpreted using the paper, the time point label stands for: about 28 days (+/-7) after the second vaccine dose. AZD1222 recipients with second doses at about 4 weeks or about 12 weeks were pooled, because spike-specific TCR depth and breadth did not differ between schedules. Vaccinee samples were obtained from the UK trials COV001 and COV002, which included a single-blind randomized controlled phase 2/3 trial of AZD1222 (ChAdOx1 nCoV-19) in healthy adults. For TCRbeta chain sequencing, PBMC samples were collected from trial participants at day 0 and at day 28 after the second dose.

The chain is assembled from TRBV10-3 and TRBJ2-3; TRBD2 fits 8 bases in the junction. The source of this sequence is an adult who received the AZD1222 COVID-19 vaccine. Sequences were derived from peripheral blood, sampled 28 days after the second AZD1222 dose. The CDR3 region reads CAISSGGVTDTQYF. The nucleotide sequence reads TGTGCCATCAGCAGCGGGGGTGTCACAGATACGCAGTATTTT.